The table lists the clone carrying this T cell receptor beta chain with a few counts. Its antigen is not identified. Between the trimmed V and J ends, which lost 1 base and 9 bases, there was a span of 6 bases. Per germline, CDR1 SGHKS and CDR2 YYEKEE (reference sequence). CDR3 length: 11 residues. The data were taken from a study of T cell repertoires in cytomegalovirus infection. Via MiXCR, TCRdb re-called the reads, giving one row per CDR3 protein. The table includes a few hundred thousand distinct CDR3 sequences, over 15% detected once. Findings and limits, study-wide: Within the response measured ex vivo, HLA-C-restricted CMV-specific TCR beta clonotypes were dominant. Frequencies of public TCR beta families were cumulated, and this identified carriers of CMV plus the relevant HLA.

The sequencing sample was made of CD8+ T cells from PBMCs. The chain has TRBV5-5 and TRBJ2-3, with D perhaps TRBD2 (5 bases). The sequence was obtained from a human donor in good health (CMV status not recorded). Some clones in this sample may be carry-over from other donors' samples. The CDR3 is CASSLWETQYF. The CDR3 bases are TGTGCCAGCAGCTTGTGGGAGACGCAGTATTTT.